This T cell receptor (beta chain) is from a study of blood T cell repertoires in COVID-19. Study at large: The United States, Italy and Spain supplied acute and convalescent COVID-19 samples. Nucleic acid was either cDNA or gDNA, and it came from T cells, B-cell-depleted T cells, or PBMCs.

The CDR3 has 14 residues. Germline V CDR1 and CDR2: MNHEY, SVGAGI. The V gene lost 7 bases and the J gene lost 2 bases, with 9 bases spanning the gap. The authors' processing: Quantification of nucleated cells was approximated via reference gene primer amplification. Measured with immunoSEQ multiplex PCR; TCRdb has only the in-frame clones, and not every one. For V, J and clone size, that table is used; D and trimming come from the DNA. The sample consists of 90,000 to 130,000 clones, about 80% of them appearing once. Sequenced material: peripheral blood. This sequence originates from a woman older than 75 with active or convalescent COVID-19. The J gene is TRBJ1-6, the V gene TRBV6-5, with D unresolved. CDR3 sequence reads: CASTNRAYNSPLHF. CDR3 nucleotide sequence: TGTGCCAGCACCAACCGGGCCTATAATTCACCCCTCCACTTT.